This T cell receptor (beta chain) was recovered during a study of PD-L1 blockade in urothelial cancer. Study in general: From 0 to 3 prior chemotherapy regimens had been given to the patients.

Some clones are missing from TCRdb's copy, which holds only in-frame ones; the method was immunoSEQ multiplex PCR. This table has about 47,000 clones, 70% to 90% appearing once. The CDR3 loop spans 12 amino acids. Trimming removed 10 bases from V and 3 bases from J; junction bases left unmatched: 1. The germline CDR1 and CDR2 sequences are LNHDA and SQIVND (reference sequence). Noted time point: pretreatment peripheral blood. Sequencing was performed on PBMCs, taken around atezolizumab (anti-PD-L1) treatment. The clonotype was recovered from a man in his fifties or sixties with urothelial cancer. The chain recombines TRBV19 with TRBJ2-7, with 12 nucleotides matching TRBD2. The CDR3 here is CATSGRGYEQYF. DNA for the CDR3: TGTGCCACTAGCGGGAGGGGCTACGAGCAGTACTTC. Supplemented by reference TRBV19 and TRBJ2-7, the full variable domain reads DGGITQSPKYLFRKEGQNVTLSCEQNLNHDAMYWYRQDPGQGLRLIYYSQIVNDFQKGDIAEGYSVSREKKESFPLTVTSAQKNPTAFYLCATSGRGYEQYFGPGTRLTVT.